These T cell receptor beta chains were read from a single sample in a study of cytomegalovirus exposure and HLA in healthy donors. Assay: immunoSEQ multiplex PCR; the TCRdb copy retains only in-frame clones and omits some. The sample includes about 99,000 clones, roughly 80% of them seen just once. The specimen was PBMCs. All receptors come from a man aged 35 to 55 in good health and CMV-seronegative. The CDR3 runs from the conserved cysteine through the conserved F or W. Each record gives: clone size, D gene, V gene, J gene, CDR3 DNA, CDR3 protein. The D gene is left open where the match is weak. Clone size appears in some rows only: once, few, many, or a class for an expanded clone.

>-|TRBD1|TRBV18|TRBJ2-2
TGTGCCAGCTCACTTTCCGGGACAGGGCGCACCGGGGAGCTGTTTTTT
CASSLSGTGRTGELFF
>-|TRBD2|TRBV27|TRBJ2-7
TGTGCCAGCACCTTATCGACTAGCGGGACTTACGAGCAGTACTTC
CASTLSTSGTYEQYF
>-|-|TRBV10-3|TRBJ2-7
TGTGCCATCAGTGAGTCAGGGACTGGCTCCTACGAGCAGTACTTC
CAISESGTGSYEQYF
>-|-|TRBV30|TRBJ2-7
TGTGCCTGGAGTGTATCTCTAGTGGATTACGAGCAGTACTTC
CAWSVSLVDYEQYF
>-|TRBD1|TRBV2|TRBJ1-5
TGTGCCAGCAGTGGGGACAGGGGTTTCCCCCAGCATTTT
CASSGDRGFPQHF
>-|-|TRBV15|TRBJ1-5
TGTGCCACCAGCAGAGACAGGAATAGCAATCAGCCCCAGCATTTT
CATSRDRNSNQPQHF
>-|-|TRBV14|TRBJ2-3
TGTGCCAGCAGCCCTGGGGGGGCCACAGATACGCAGTATTTT
CASSPGGATDTQYF
>-|TRBD1|TRBV28|TRBJ1-2
TGTGCCAGCAGAGCTACGGGACAGGGAGACGACTATGGCTACACCTTC
CASRATGQGDDYGYTF
>-|TRBD1|TRBV5-4|TRBJ2-5
TGTGCCAGCAGCTCCGGACAGGGCCAAGAGACCCAGTACTTC
CASSSGQGQETQYF
>-|-|TRBV18|TRBJ1-2
TGTGCCAGCTCACTAAAAGGGGCTGATGGCTACACCTTC
CASSLKGADGYTF
>-|-|TRBV10-3|TRBJ2-1
TGTGCCATCAGTGAATCCACTCTTTACAATGAGCAGTTCTTC
CAISESTLYNEQFF
>-|-|TRBV15|TRBJ2-7
TGTGCCACCAGCAGCCGGACAATGGGCGAGCAGTACTTC
CATSSRTMGEQYF
>-|-|TRBV11-2|TRBJ2-1
TGTGCCAGCAGAGATTACCGGAGGGCGATAAATGAGCAGTTCTTC
CASRDYRRAINEQFF
>few|-|TRBV6-9|TRBJ2-3
TGTGCCAGCAGTCATACCCGGAGCACAGATACGCAGTATTTT
CASSHTRSTDTQYF
>-|TRBD1|TRBV28|TRBJ1-5
TGTGCCAGCAGTTATGGGACAGTTAATCAGCCCCAGCATTTT
CASSYGTVNQPQHF
>once|-|TRBV4-1|TRBJ2-3
TGCGCCAGCAGCCAAGAGACTAGTTTCACAGATACGCAGTATTTT
CASSQETSFTDTQYF
>-|-|TRBV30|TRBJ1-2
TGTGCCTGGCGCGGGTCGGACGATGGCTACACCTTC
CAWRGSDDGYTF
>-|-|TRBV6-4|TRBJ2-1
TGTGCCAGCAGTGAGGATCCTAGCTCCTACAATGAGCAGTTCTTC
CASSEDPSSYNEQFF
>-|-|TRBV27|TRBJ1-2
TGTGCCAGCAGTTTTAACAGGATCTATGGCTACACCTTC
CASSFNRIYGYTF
>few|TRBD1|TRBV7-6|TRBJ2-1
TGTGCCAGCAGTCTGGGACAGGGGTTTTTGTCGTCGGGGCAGTTCTTC
CASSLGQGFLSSGQFF
>-|TRBD1|TRBV29-1|TRBJ2-7
TGCAGCGCCCTGGGGCCGGGACAGGGGTCTTCCTACGAGCAGTACTTC
CSALGPGQGSSYEQYF
>-|TRBD2|TRBV7-2|TRBJ2-3
TGTGCCAGCAGCCCAGGACTAGCGGGGGTGGATACGCAGTATTTT
CASSPGLAGVDTQYF
>-|-|TRBV28|TRBJ2-3
TGTGCCAGCAGTTTATCTCCAAACATGAGGATATCGCAGTATTTT
CASSLSPNMRISQYF
>-|TRBD1|TRBV9|TRBJ2-6
TGTGCCAGCAGCGTGACCCGGGACAGGGACTCTGGGGCCAACGTCCTGACTTTC
CASSVTRDRDSGANVLTF
>-|TRBD2|TRBV19|TRBJ2-2
TGTGCCAGTAGTATCAGGGTACCGGGGGGGCGACACACCGGGGAGCTGTTTTTT
CASSIRVPGGRHTGELFF
>-|-|TRBV6-1|TRBJ1-5
TGTGCCAGCGAGGAGGACCAGCCCCAGCATTTT
CASEEDQPQHF
>once|TRBD1|TRBV5-1|TRBJ2-2
TGCGCCAGCAGCCAGGGACAGGGGAGAACCGGGGAGCTGTTTTTT
CASSQGQGRTGELFF
>-|TRBD1|TRBV19|TRBJ1-2
TGTGCCAGTAGTATCGGACAGGGCCTTCATGGCTACACCTTC
CASSIGQGLHGYTF
>-|-|TRBV7-6|TRBJ2-5
TGTGCCAGCAGCGTACTATTGACAGATCAAGAGACCCAGTACTTC
CASSVLLTDQETQYF
>-|-|TRBV27|TRBJ2-7
TGTGCCAGCAGTACTTCCGGAGGGGCCGCGCGGGGCGAGCAGTACTTC
CASSTSGGAARGEQYF
>-|TRBD2|TRBV6-1|TRBJ2-5
TGTGCCAGCAGTGAACTAGCGGGAGGGCAAGAGACCCAGTACTTC
CASSELAGGQETQYF
>-|TRBD2|TRBV5-1|TRBJ2-4
TGCGCCAGCAGCCTAGCGGGGGCTGTAGCCAAAAACATTCAGTACTTC
CASSLAGAVAKNIQYF
>once|-|TRBV10-3|TRBJ2-7
TGTGCCATCAGTGCAACAGGGTCCTCCTCCTACGAGCAGTACTTC
CAISATGSSSYEQYF
>medium-sized|TRBD1|TRBV19|TRBJ1-2
TGTGCCAGTAGTAATCGAGACAGGGGAGGAGGCTACACCTTC
CASSNRDRGGGYTF
>once|-|TRBV7-9|TRBJ1-1
TGTGCCAGCAGCCGCCAGGAGAACACTGAAGCTTTCTTT
CASSRQENTEAFF
>once|TRBD1|TRBV7-3|TRBJ2-6
TGTGCCAGCAGCCCGACAGGGGGCACTGGGGCCAACGTCCTGACTTTC
CASSPTGGTGANVLTF
>once|-|TRBV27|TRBJ1-1
TGTGCCAGCAGTTTAGGACAGTTGGTGACTGAAGCTTTCTTT
CASSLGQLVTEAFF
>-|TRBD2|TRBV28|TRBJ2-5
TGTGCCAGCAGCTGGGATCGAGGGCTAGCGGGAGGAGAGACCCAGTACTTC
CASSWDRGLAGGETQYF
>once|-|TRBV19|TRBJ1-6
TGTGCCAGTAGTATTCGAGGGCCTGGTTCACCCCTCCACTTT
CASSIRGPGSPLHF
>-|TRBD2|TRBV6-6|TRBJ2-7
TGTGCCAGCAGTTACTCAGGCGGGGGTTCCTACGAGCAGTACTTC
CASSYSGGGSYEQYF
>-|-|TRBV5-6|TRBJ1-6
TGTGCCAGCAGCGGTAGTAATTCACCCCTCCACTTT
CASSGSNSPLHF
>few|TRBD2|TRBV5-1|TRBJ2-2
TGCGCCAGCAGCTTGGGTCCGCGGACTAGTGCCGGGGAGCTGTTTTTT
CASSLGPRTSAGELFF
>once|TRBD1|TRBV25-1|TRBJ2-1
TGTGCCAGCAGTGACGACAGGGTGCCCTACAATGAGCAGTTCTTC
CASSDDRVPYNEQFF
>-|-|TRBV28|TRBJ2-7
TGTGCCAGCAGTTGGCCGGGGGACTCCTACGAGCAGTACTTC
CASSWPGDSYEQYF
>-|TRBD2|TRBV29-1|TRBJ2-7
TGCAGCGTTGGTAGCGGGAGTCGATACGAGCAGTACTTC
CSVGSGSRYEQYF
>-|-|TRBV9|TRBJ2-3
TGTGCCAGCAGCGCTTCGCAGGGCGCGGCTACGCAGTATTTT
CASSASQGAATQYF
>few|-|TRBV6-6|TRBJ1-3
TGTGCCAGCAGCTCCAGTTTACAGCTCTATGGAAACACCATATATTTT
CASSSSLQLYGNTIYF